The rows below give T cell receptor beta chains drawn from one sample of a study of OX40 agonist ivuxolimab in advanced cancers. The method was immunoSEQ multiplex PCR; TCRdb's version includes in-frame clones alone and lacks a portion of them. Of about 140,000 clones listed, roughly nine tenths are singletons. The specimen comprised CD4+ or CD8+ T cells sorted from blood, sampled in a trial of the OX40 agonist ivuxolimab. These receptors originate from an adult with an advanced solid tumor such as melanoma, head and neck, liver or kidney cancer. Both conserved end residues are part of each CDR3. The order of the fields is J gene, CDR3 length, clone size, V gene, D gene, CDR3 DNA, CDR3 protein. The D gene is left open where the match is weak. Not every row has a clone size; where given, it reads once, few, many or a size class.

J: TRBJ1-1; length: 14; size: .; V: TRBV5-1; D: TRBD1; DNA: TGCGCCAGCAGCTGGGACAGGCCGAACACTGAAGCTTTCTTT; CDR3: CASSWDRPNTEAFF
J: TRBJ1-3; length: 15; size: .; V: TRBV5-8; D: .; DNA: TGTGCCAGCACCCTCGACCGCTCCTCTGGAAACACCATATATTTT; CDR3: CASTLDRSSGNTIYF
J: TRBJ2-7; length: 12; size: .; V: TRBV29-1; D: TRBD1; DNA: TGCAGCGCGACAGGGTCCCTCTACGAGCAGTACTTC; CDR3: CSATGSLYEQYF
J: TRBJ1-6; length: 15; size: .; V: TRBV6-6; D: TRBD1; DNA: TGTGCCAGCAGTCGACAGGGAGGCGATAATTCACCCCTCCACTTT; CDR3: CASSRQGGDNSPLHF
J: TRBJ1-4; length: 17; size: .; V: TRBV19; D: .; DNA: TGTGCCAGTAGACCGGGGCTGGGGGCCACAACTAATGAAAAACTGTTTTTT; CDR3: CASRPGLGATTNEKLFF
J: TRBJ1-3; length: 16; size: .; V: TRBV7-8; D: .; DNA: TGTGCCAGCAGCCCCCCCAATCCAGCCTCTGGAAACACCATATATTTT; CDR3: CASSPPNPASGNTIYF
J: TRBJ2-2; length: 14; size: few; V: TRBV7-8; D: .; DNA: TGTGCCAGCAGTTCAACTACGGGGCGCGGGGAGCTGTTTTTT; CDR3: CASSSTTGRGELFF
J: TRBJ2-3; length: 16; size: .; V: TRBV5-1; D: .; DNA: TGCGCCAGCAGCTTGAGTCCTGCAGGAGCCACAGATACGCAGTATTTT; CDR3: CASSLSPAGATDTQYF
J: TRBJ2-1; length: 16; size: .; V: TRBV7-3; D: .; DNA: TGTGCCAGCAGCTCCCGGTGGGGGGCTCCCTACAATGAGCAGTTCTTC; CDR3: CASSSRWGAPYNEQFF
J: TRBJ2-1; length: 14; size: .; V: TRBV7-3; D: .; DNA: TGTGCCAGCAGCTCCCGGACTAACTACAATGAGCAGTTCTTC; CDR3: CASSSRTNYNEQFF
J: TRBJ1-1; length: 15; size: .; V: TRBV18; D: .; DNA: TGTGCCAGCTCACCACCGGGGGCGGGGGGAACTGAAGCTTTCTTT; CDR3: CASSPPGAGGTEAFF
J: TRBJ2-5; length: 16; size: few; V: TRBV11-2; D: TRBD1; DNA: TGTGCCAGCAGCTCCTCAATTAGGACAGGGGCAGAGACCCAGTACTTC; CDR3: CASSSSIRTGAETQYF
J: TRBJ1-2; length: 16; size: .; V: TRBV28; D: .; DNA: TGTGCCAGCAGTTTTTCAGGGACTACGGGTTCCTATGGCTACACCTTC; CDR3: CASSFSGTTGSYGYTF
J: TRBJ2-1; length: 15; size: .; V: TRBV18; D: .; DNA: TGTGCCAGCTCACTTGGGCTAAACCCCTACAATGAGCAGTTCTTC; CDR3: CASSLGLNPYNEQFF
J: TRBJ1-1; length: 14; size: .; V: TRBV6-1; D: .; DNA: TGTGCCAGCAGGATCGAGCTTGGGCTTACTGAAGCTTTCTTT; CDR3: CASRIELGLTEAFF
J: TRBJ2-7; length: 13; size: .; V: TRBV28; D: TRBD2; DNA: TGTGCCAGCAGTTACGGGACTAGCTACGAGCAGTACTTC; CDR3: CASSYGTSYEQYF
J: TRBJ2-3; length: 10; size: .; V: TRBV27; D: .; DNA: TGTGCCAGCGGACCAGATACGCAGTATTTT; CDR3: CASGPDTQYF
J: TRBJ2-1; length: 15; size: .; V: TRBV27; D: .; DNA: TGTGCCAGCAGTATGTGGTCCCCCCCCTACAATGAGCAGTTCTTC; CDR3: CASSMWSPPYNEQFF
J: TRBJ1-5; length: 13; size: .; V: TRBV6-5; D: TRBD1; DNA: TGTGCCAGCACGGGGGACAGGGGTCAGCCCCAGCATTTT; CDR3: CASTGDRGQPQHF
J: TRBJ2-5; length: 16; size: few; V: TRBV5-6; D: TRBD2; DNA: TGTGCCAGCAGCTTGGATCGGGAGGGCCCTGGAGAGACCCAGTACTTC; CDR3: CASSLDREGPGETQYF
J: TRBJ1-2; length: 14; size: .; V: TRBV5-1; D: .; DNA: TGCGCCAGCAGCTTCTGGACCGACCTCGATGGCTACACCTTC; CDR3: CASSFWTDLDGYTF
J: TRBJ2-7; length: 13; size: .; V: TRBV14; D: .; DNA: TGTGCCAGCAGCCAAGTCCGCGTGTCTGAGCAGTACTTC; CDR3: CASSQVRVSEQYF
J: TRBJ2-4; length: 19; size: .; V: TRBV11-3; D: TRBD2; DNA: TGTGCCAGCAGCTTAGCGGGTAGCGGGCCCCCTGGGGCCAAAAACATTCAGTACTTC; CDR3: CASSLAGSGPPGAKNIQYF